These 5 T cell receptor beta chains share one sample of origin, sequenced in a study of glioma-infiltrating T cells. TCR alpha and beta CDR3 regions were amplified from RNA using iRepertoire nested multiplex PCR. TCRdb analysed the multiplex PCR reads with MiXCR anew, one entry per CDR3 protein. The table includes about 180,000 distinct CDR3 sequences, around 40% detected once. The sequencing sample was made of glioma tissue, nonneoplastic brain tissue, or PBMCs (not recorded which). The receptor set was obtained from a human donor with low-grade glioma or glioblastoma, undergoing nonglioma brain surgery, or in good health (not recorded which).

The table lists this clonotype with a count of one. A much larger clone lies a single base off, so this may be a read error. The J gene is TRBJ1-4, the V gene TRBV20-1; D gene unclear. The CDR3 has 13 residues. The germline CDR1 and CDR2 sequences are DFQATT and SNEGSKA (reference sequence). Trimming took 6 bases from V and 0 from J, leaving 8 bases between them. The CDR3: CSAVGATNEKLFF. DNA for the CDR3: TGCAGTGCGGTAGGCGCAACTAATGAAAAACTGTTTTTT.

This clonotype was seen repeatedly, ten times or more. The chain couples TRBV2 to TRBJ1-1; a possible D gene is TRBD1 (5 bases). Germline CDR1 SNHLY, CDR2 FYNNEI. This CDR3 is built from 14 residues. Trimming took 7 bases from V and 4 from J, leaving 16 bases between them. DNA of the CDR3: TGTGCCAGCAATACCGGACCTAGGGGCACTGAAGCTTTCTTT. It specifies CASNTGPRGTEAFF.

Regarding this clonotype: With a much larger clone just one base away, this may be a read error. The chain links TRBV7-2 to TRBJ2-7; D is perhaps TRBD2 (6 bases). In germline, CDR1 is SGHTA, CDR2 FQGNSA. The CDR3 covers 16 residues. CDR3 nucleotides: TGTGCCTGCAGCCCAGGATCGACGGACTACTCCTACGAGCAGTACTTC. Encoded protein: CACSPGSTDYSYEQYF.

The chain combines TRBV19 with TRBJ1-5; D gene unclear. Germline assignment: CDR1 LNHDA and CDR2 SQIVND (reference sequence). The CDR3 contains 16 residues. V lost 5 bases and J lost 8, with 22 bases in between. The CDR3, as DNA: TGTGCCAGTAGTCCGCGCGGACGTAGAGGGCCGGAGCCCCAGCATTTT. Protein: CASSPRGRRGPEPQHF.

The CDR3 DNA follows: TGTGCCAGCAGCCAAGTACTGGGACTAGCGGGCCCTAATGAGCAGTTCTTC. Translation: CASSQVLGLAGPNEQFF. The V gene is TRBV3-1, the J gene TRBJ2-1; 12 nucleotides line up with TRBD2. The germline gives CDR1 LGHDT, CDR2 YNNKEL (reference sequence). Losses at the gene ends were 1 base for V and 7 bases for J; bases not matched to a gene: 8. There are 17 residues in the CDR3.